This entry lists 8 T cell receptor beta chains sequenced from one sample in a study of CD8+CD57+ T cells in acquired aplastic anemia. The template used for profiling TCR beta VDJ and CDR3 was genomic DNA. A single record per CDR3 protein comes from TCRdb applying MiXCR to the reads. The repertoire includes about 210,000 distinct CDR3 sequences, approximately 35% of them detected once, and 0.9% to 1.2% sits in the top ten. Sequencing used sorted CD4+, CD8+, or CD8+CD57+ T cells (not recorded which) from PBMCs. Receptors were obtained from a human donor in good health, serving as a control.

The chain joins TRBV7-6 to TRBJ2-2; 7 nucleotides align to TRBD2. The CDR3 is made up of 16 amino acids. CDR1 SGHVS and CDR2 FNYEAQ come from the germline V gene. V trimming: 3 bases; J trimming: 2 bases; junction bases outside the gene matches: 6. CDR3 nucleotide sequence: TGTGCCAGCAGCTTCAGGGCTAGCGGAAACACCGGGGAGCTGTTTTTT. Encoded protein: CASSFRASGNTGELFF.

The chain joins TRBV24-1 to TRBJ2-5; D gene unclear. V lost 4 bases and J lost 5, with 10 bases in between. This CDR3 has 13 residues. Germline CDR1 is KGHDR and CDR2 is SFDVKD. The CDR3 loop reads CATSDPPTETQYF. CDR3 sequence (DNA): TGTGCCACCAGTGACCCTCCTACGGAGACCCAGTACTTC.

On this clonotype: Just one base apart from a much larger clone, this may be a read error. V and J are TRBV11-2 and TRBJ1-1; D unresolved. The length of the CDR3 is 17 residues. Trimming stripped 6 bases from V and 1 base from J, with 21 bases between. CDR1 and CDR2 from the germline V gene are SGHAT and FQNNGV. The CDR3 DNA follows: TGTGCCAGCAGTCCCCCCTGGGGTCCCAAGGGGAACACTGAAGCTTTCTTT. Protein: CASSPPWGPKGNTEAFF.

This clonotype has just a few counts. The V call is TRBV6-1, the J call TRBJ2-3; possibly TRBD2 for D (5 bases). The V end lost 3 bases, the J end lost 3 bases, and 7 bases lay between the germline ends. Germline loops: CDR1 MNHNS, CDR2 SASEGT. CDR3 length equals 13 residues. The CDR3: CASSDLATDTQYF. CDR3 DNA: TGTGCCAGCAGTGATCTAGCAACAGATACGCAGTATTTT.

As concerns this clonotype: One junction end does not reproduce the germline sequence, and a read error may be involved. V is TRBV4-1 and J is TRBJ2-4; D possibly corresponds to TRBD1 (5 bases). From germline, CDR1 is MGHRA and CDR2 YSYEKL. The CDR3 runs to 16 residues. The CDR3 DNA reads as TGCGCCAGCAGCCAACCAACCCAGGGTACCAAAAACACTCAGTACTTC. Its protein product is CASSQPTQGTKNTQYF.

This clonotype occurred once. Because it lacks the conserved phenylalanine or tryptophan at the end, this CDR3 is likely a read error. No DNA is shown, since the ends of the CDR3 on it are uncertain; the CDR3 is the one TCRdb lists. The rearrangement joins TRBV24-1 to TRBJ2-1; TRBD2 was called by the table and not checked on the DNA. The CDR3 is 8 residues long, counting both termini. In germline, CDR1 is KGHDR, CDR2 SFDVKD. The CDR3 sequence is CATSDLAG.

This chain uses TRBV11-1 with TRBJ1-6, with D unresolved. V was shortened by 1 base and J by 0 bases, with 10 bases between the two germline ends. Germline loops: CDR1 SGHAT, CDR2 FQDESV (reference sequence). This CDR3 comprises 17 residues. Here the CDR3 DNA reads TGTGCCAGCAGCTTAGAACGGAGTTTCTCCTATAATTCACCCCTCCACTTT. Its protein is CASSLERSFSYNSPLHF.

This clonotype has a count of ten or more. The chain carries TRBV6-1 and TRBJ1-5; maybe TRBD1 (5 bases). From germline, CDR1 is MNHNS and CDR2 SASEGT. This CDR3 has 13 amino acids. V lost 5 bases to trimming and J lost 3 bases, with 8 bases between them. The CDR3 loop is CASSQGNNQPQHF. The CDR3 DNA reads TGTGCCAGCAGTCAGGGAAACAATCAGCCCCAGCATTTT.